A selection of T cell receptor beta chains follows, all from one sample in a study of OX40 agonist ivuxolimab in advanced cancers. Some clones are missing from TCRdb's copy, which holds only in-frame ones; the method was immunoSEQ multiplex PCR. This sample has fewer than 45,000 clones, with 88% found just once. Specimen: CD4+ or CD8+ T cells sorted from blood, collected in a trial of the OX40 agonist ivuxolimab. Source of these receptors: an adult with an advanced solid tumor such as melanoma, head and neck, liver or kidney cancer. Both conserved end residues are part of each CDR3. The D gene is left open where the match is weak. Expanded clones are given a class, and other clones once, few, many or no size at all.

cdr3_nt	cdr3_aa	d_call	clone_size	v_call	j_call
TGTGCCAGCAGTGATCCCGCCTACGAGCAGTACTTC	CASSDPAYEQYF	-	-	TRBV2	TRBJ2-7
TGTGCCAGCAGTTATCCGGCCCGGGAGCAGTACTTC	CASSYPAREQYF	-	-	TRBV6-5	TRBJ2-7
TGTGCCAGCAGCAAAGGGAGGGCCAGCGAGAAAGGAGAGCAGTTCTTC	CASSKGRASEKGEQFF	-	-	TRBV21-1	TRBJ2-1
TGTGCCAGCAGACGCTGGGACAGGACCTCCTACGAGCAGTACTTC	CASRRWDRTSYEQYF	TRBD1	-	TRBV5-6	TRBJ2-7
TGTGCCAGCAGTTCACTTACACTACTAAACGGGAGGTCCTACAATGAGCAGTTCTTC	CASSSLTLLNGRSYNEQFF	TRBD2	once	TRBV27	TRBJ2-1
TGCGCCAGCAGCATGGGGACAGACCCAAACTCCTACGAGCAGTACTTC	CASSMGTDPNSYEQYF	TRBD1	-	TRBV5-1	TRBJ2-7
TGTGCCAGCAGTGGTTCCGGGGGCTACTACGAGCAGTACTTC	CASSGSGGYYEQYF	-	-	TRBV2	TRBJ2-7
TGTGCCAGCAGCTTGGAACAGGGAACCTACGAGCAGTACTTC	CASSLEQGTYEQYF	-	-	TRBV5-4	TRBJ2-7
TGTGCCAGCAGCGGCTCCTACAATGAGCAGTTCTTC	CASSGSYNEQFF	-	-	TRBV6-5	TRBJ2-1
TGTGCCAGCGGGAAAAGGAATCAGCCCCAGCATTTT	CASGKRNQPQHF	-	few	TRBV27	TRBJ1-5
TGTGCCAGCAGCCCCGAGTTATGGACCGGGGAGCTGTTTTTT	CASSPELWTGELFF	-	-	TRBV7-9	TRBJ2-2
TGTGCCAGCATCTCGGACTATCTCGATGAGCAGTTCTTC	CASISDYLDEQFF	-	-	TRBV2	TRBJ2-1
TGTGCCAGCAGCTCACTGCAGGGCCCCACAGATACGCAGTATTTT	CASSSLQGPTDTQYF	-	-	TRBV7-8	TRBJ2-3
TGTGCCAGCAGCGCACTAGCGGTGGGAGATACGCAGTATTTT	CASSALAVGDTQYF	TRBD2	-	TRBV5-6	TRBJ2-3
TGTGCCAGCAGCTTAGTTTACGGTCAGGGGATCGAAAGCAATCAGCCCCAGCATTTT	CASSLVYGQGIESNQPQHF	-	-	TRBV7-9	TRBJ1-5
TGCGCCAGCAGCCAACACGTAACCTACAATGAGCAGTTCTTC	CASSQHVTYNEQFF	-	-	TRBV4-1	TRBJ2-1
TGCGCCAGCAGCCAAGACCCGGGGCAAGAGACCCAGTACTTC	CASSQDPGQETQYF	-	once	TRBV4-1	TRBJ2-5
TGTGCCAGCATTCAGGGGATCGGGCTCTACGAGCAGTACTTC	CASIQGIGLYEQYF	-	-	TRBV6-6	TRBJ2-7